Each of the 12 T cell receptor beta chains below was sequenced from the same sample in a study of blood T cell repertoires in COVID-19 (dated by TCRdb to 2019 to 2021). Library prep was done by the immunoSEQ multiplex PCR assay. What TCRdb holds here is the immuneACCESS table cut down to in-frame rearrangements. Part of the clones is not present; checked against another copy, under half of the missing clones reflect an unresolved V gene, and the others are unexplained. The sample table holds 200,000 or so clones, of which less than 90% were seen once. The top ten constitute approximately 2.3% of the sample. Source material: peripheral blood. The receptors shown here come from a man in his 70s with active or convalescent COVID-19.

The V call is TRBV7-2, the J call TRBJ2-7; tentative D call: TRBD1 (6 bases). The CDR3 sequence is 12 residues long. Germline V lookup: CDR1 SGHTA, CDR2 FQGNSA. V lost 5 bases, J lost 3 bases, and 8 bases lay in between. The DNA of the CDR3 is TGTGCCAGCAGCCTCAGGGGCTACGAGCAGTACTTC. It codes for CASSLRGYEQYF.

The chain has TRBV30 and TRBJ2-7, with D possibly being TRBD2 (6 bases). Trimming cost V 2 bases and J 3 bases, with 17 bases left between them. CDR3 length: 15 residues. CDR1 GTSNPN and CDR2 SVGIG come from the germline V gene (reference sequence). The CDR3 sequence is CAWSPPGTGVYEQYF. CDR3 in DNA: TGTGCCTGGAGTCCCCCCGGGACTGGAGTCTACGAGCAGTACTTC. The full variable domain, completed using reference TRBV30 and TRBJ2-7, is SQTIHQWPATLVQPVGSPLSLECTVEGTSNPNLYWYRQAAGRGLQLLFYSVGIGQISSEVPQNLSASRPQDRQFILSSKKLLLSDSGFYLCAWSPPGTGVYEQYFGPGTRLTVT.

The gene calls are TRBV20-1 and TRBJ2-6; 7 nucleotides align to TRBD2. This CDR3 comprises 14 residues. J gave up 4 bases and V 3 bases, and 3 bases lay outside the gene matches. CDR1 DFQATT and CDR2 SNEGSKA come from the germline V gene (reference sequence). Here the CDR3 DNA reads TGCAGTGCTAGTGCGGGGGTCGGGGCCAACGTCCTGACTTTC. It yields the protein CSASAGVGANVLTF.

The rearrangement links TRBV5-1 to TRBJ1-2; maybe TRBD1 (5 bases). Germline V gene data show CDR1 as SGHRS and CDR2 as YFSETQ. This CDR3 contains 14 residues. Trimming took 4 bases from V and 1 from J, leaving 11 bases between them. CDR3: CASSGDGSNYGYTF. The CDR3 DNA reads TGCGCCAGCAGCGGGGACGGGAGTAACTATGGCTACACCTTC. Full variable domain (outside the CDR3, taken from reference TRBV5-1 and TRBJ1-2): KAGVTQTPRYLIKTRGQQVTLSCSPISGHRSVSWYQQTPGQGLQFLFEYFSETQRNKGNFPGRFSGRQFSNSRSEMNVSTLELGDSALYLCASSGDGSNYGYTFGSGTRLTVV.

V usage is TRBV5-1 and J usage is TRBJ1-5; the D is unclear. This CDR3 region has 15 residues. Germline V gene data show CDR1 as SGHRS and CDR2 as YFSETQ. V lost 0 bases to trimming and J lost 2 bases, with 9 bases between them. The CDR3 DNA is TGCGCCAGCAGCTTGGAAGGAGTAGGCAATCAGCCCCAGCATTTT. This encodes CASSLEGVGNQPQHF.

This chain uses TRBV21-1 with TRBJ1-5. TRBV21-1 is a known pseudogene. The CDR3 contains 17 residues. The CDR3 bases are TGTGCCAGCAACAAAGAAGAACTGATCCTGAGCAATCAGCCCCAGCATTTT. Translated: CASNKEELILSNQPQHF.

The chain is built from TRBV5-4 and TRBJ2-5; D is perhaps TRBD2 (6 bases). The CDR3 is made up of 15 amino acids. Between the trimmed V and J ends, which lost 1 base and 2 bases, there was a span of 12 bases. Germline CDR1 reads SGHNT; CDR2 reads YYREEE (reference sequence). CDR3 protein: CASSLRLALQETQYF. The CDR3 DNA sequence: TGTGCCAGCAGCTTGAGGCTAGCGTTACAAGAGACCCAGTACTTC.

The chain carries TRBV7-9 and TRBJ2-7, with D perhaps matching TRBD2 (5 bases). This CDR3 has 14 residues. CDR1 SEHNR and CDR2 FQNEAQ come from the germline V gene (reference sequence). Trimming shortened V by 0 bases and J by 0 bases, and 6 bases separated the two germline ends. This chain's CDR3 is CASSLAGSSYEQYF. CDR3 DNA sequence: TGTGCCAGCAGCTTAGCGGGGAGCTCCTACGAGCAGTACTTC.

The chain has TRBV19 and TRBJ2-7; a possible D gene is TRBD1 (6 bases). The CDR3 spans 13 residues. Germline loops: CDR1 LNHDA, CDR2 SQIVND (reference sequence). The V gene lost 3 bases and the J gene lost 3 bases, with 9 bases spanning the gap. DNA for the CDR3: TGTGCCAGTAGTATCCAGGGGAGCTACGAGCAGTACTTC. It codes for CASSIQGSYEQYF.

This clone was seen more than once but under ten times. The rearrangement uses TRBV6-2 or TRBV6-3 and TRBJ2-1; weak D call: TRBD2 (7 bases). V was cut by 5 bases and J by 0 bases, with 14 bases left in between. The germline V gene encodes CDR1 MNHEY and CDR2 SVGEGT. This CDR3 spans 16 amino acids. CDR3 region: CASSTRGASSYNEQFF. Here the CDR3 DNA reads TGTGCCAGCAGTACCCGGGGGGCGAGCTCCTACAATGAGCAGTTCTTC.

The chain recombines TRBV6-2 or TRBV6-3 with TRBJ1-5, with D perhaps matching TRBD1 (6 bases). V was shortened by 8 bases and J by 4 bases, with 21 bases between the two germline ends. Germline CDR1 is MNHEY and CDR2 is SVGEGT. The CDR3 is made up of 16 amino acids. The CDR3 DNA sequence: TGTGCCAGCGGCCAACGGGGCAGGGGTCGTAATCAGCCCCAGCATTTT. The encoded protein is CASGQRGRGRNQPQHF.

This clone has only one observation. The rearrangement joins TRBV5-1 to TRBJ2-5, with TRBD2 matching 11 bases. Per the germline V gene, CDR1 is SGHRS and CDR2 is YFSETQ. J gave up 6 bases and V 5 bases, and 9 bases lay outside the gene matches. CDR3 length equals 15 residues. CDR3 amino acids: CASSLAGGPFKTQYF. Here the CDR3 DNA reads TGCGCCAGCAGTTTAGCGGGGGGGCCGTTCAAGACCCAGTACTTC.